This T cell receptor beta chain is drawn from a study of blood T cells in healthy people across ages (dated by TCRdb to about 2015). In the study overall: In model experiments, template switching captured about one uniquely barcoded TCR beta cDNA molecule for every two T cells. To track age-related changes in TCR beta repertoire diversity, the study relied on deep sequencing normalized with unique cDNA molecular identifiers. Donors were grouped into four age groups: young (average 16 years), middle-aged (roughly 38), aged (around 60) and long-lived (approximately 82). For two donors (one aged 18 to 30 and one aged 80 or older), the study analyzed two additional independent replicas of 1 million unique cDNA reads from the same blood draw.

Broad study findings and their caveats: Donor CMV infection status was unknown, potentially confounding age-related changes in expanded clonotypes. Bulk unsorted PBMC profiling prevented conclusive comparison of naive and antigen-experienced compartments. Observed TCR beta diversity per million T cells fell roughly linearly with age, and a significant reduction was already apparent by age around 39. Compared with the aged group, more naive CD4+ T cells, fewer expanded clones and increased TCR diversity were shown by the long-lived group, suggesting age selection. Estimates of total diversity based on one million sequenced T cells were regarded as lower bounds and as underestimates. There was a strong correlation between observed TCR beta diversity and the percentage of naive T cells measured by flow cytometry.

About this clonotype itself: The antigen this receptor binds is unknown. No clone much larger than this one lies a single base away; base qualities are absent.

The CDR3 spans 15 residues, from the cysteine through the phenylalanine. Only the CDR3 part of the read is kept: 45 bases, read in frame from the first base. CDR1 is given as SGHRS and CDR2 as YFSETQ, both from the germline V gene. V and J lose 4 bases and 4 bases, and a span of 15 bases separates them. Donors were 40 or so systemically healthy Caucasian individuals from Russia aged roughly 6 to 90 years. Each donor gave roughly 9 milliliters of peripheral blood, drawn into EDTA-treated Vacutainer tubes. Ficoll-Paque density-gradient centrifugation was used to isolate PBMCs, with at least 7 million obtained per sample. Total RNA was extracted from PBMCs with Trizol reagent, with at least 6 micrograms obtained per sample. The percentages of naive CD45RAhigh/CD27high T cells were determined by flow cytometry on a PBMC aliquot from every donor. The library was obtained by 5' RACE. Data came from an Illumina HiSeq 2500. A second PCR of about 7 to 12 cycles was run with a J-beta primer mix and a sample-barcoded 5' primer. Each TCR beta cDNA molecule received a unique molecular identifier from a template-switch 5' adaptor carrying 12 random nucleotides. Each sample yielded at least 3 million CDR3-containing paired-end reads. The Mint cDNA synthesis kit, primed by a TRBC-specific oligonucleotide, was used to synthesize first-strand cDNA from all RNA. After uracil-DNA glycosylase treatment, a first 18-cycle PCR used universal primers M1SS and BC2_uni_R on all cDNA. On the authors' methods: Each sample was normalized by randomly selecting 1 million high-quality reads, each carrying a distinct molecular identifier. Instead of being binned into consensus sequences, reads with shared molecular identifiers were discarded. MiTCR, set to a Q25 quality threshold and the strictest error-elimination algorithm, was used for CDR3 identification, clonotype clustering and error correction. A nonparametric unseen species model using Euler transformation provided a lower-bound estimate of total TCR beta diversity. TCRdb cleaned the public reads at Q25 with fastp, built clones with MiXCR and kept in-frame beta chains. Rows merge per CDR3 protein into single entries with the most common DNA and genes. The V and J calls reflect TCRdb's pipeline rather than the authors' work. The sample table shows hundreds of thousands of distinct CDR3 sequences, and about a quarter are seen once. The top ten clonotypes cover 3% of the sample.

These same data were also listed under a study on T cells of mothers and their children. As noted in the second study: The donors were nine systemically healthy Caucasian individuals, made up of three mothers and their six children. cDNA synthesis consumed the entire amount of extracted RNA, loaded at about 1.6 ug RNA in each 15 ul reaction. In the second PCR, the M1S primer added sample barcodes and 2-4 random nucleotides. Each mother yielded over 8.5 million TCR beta CDR3 reads and each child 2.5 million to 3 million reads. Thymic selection shapes the output of TCR recombination in a similar way in related and unrelated pairs, and inherited differences have a minor effect. Normalized repertoire overlap in related mother-child pairs was always slightly higher than in unrelated mother-child pairs, but the difference was never significant. No persistent microchimeric T cell clones were found, with a detection sensitivity of approximately 94 clones per million clonotypes. The study used deep NGS to compare TCR beta repertoires of mothers and children, seeking features distinguishing related mother-child pairs from unrelated individuals. Mothers averaged about 37 +/- 4 years of age and children averaged approximately 12 +/- 4 years. After adapter ligation with NEBNext reagents, the libraries were sequenced on Illumina HiSeq 2000 with 100+100 nt paired-end reads. To prevent cross-contamination, the mother and child libraries were prepared one month apart and sequenced in separate runs. Each donor had between roughly 450,000 and 2,100,000 distinct TCR beta clonotypes identified. Naive TCR beta clonotypes were estimated from low-frequency clonotypes matched to each donor's FACS-determined naive share, without sorting.

Recombination connected TRBV5-1 to TRBJ2-1; TRBD2 is a weak D gene call, 6 bases matching. The clonotype was recovered from a boy between 10 and 17 years old in good health. Sequences were obtained from blood. The DNA sequence is as follows: TGCGCCAGCAGCCCGGACGGGGACTGGTACAATGAGCAGTTCTTC. It translates to CASSPDGDWYNEQFF.